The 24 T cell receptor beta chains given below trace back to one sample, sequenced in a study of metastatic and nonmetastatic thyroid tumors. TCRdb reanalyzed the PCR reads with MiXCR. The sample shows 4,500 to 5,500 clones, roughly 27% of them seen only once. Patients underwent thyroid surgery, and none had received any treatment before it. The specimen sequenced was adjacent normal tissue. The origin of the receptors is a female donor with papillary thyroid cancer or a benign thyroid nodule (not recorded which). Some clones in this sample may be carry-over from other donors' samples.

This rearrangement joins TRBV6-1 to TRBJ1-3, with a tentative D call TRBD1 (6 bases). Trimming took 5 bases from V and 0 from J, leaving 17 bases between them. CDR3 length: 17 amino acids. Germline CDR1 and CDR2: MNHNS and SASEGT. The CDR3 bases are TGTGCCAGCAGTAAAAGGGGGACGGATACCTCTGGAAACACCATATATTTT. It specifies CASSKRGTDTSGNTIYF.

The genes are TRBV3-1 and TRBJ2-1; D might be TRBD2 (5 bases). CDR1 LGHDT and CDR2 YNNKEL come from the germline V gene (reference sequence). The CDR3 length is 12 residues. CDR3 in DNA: TGTGGGAGCAGCCGAGGGATAGGGGAGCAGTTCTTC. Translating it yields CGSSRGIGEQFF.

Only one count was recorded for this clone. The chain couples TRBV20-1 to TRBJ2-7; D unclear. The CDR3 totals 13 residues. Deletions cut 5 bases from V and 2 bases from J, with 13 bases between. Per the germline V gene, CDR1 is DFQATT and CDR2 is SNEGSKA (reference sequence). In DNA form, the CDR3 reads TGCAGTGCTCGACGGGCTGGTCCCTACGAGCAGTACTTC. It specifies CSARRAGPYEQYF.

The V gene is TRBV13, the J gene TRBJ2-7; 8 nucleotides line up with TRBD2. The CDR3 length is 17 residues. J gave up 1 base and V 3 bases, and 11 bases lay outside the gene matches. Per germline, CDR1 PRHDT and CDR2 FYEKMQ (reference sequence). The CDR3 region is CASSLRASGSVSYEQYF. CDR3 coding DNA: TGTGCCAGCAGCTTGAGGGCCAGCGGGAGCGTATCCTACGAGCAGTACTTC.

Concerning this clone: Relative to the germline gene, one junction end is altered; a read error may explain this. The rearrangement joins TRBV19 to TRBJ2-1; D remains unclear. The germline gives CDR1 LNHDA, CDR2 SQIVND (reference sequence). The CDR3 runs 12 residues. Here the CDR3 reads CASSPSYNEQLF. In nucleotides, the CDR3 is TGTGCCAGTAGTCCTTCCTACAATGAGCAGTTATTC. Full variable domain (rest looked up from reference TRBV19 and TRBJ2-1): DGGITQSPKYLFRKEGQNVTLSCEQNLNHDAMYWYRQDPGQGLRLIYYSQIVNDFQKGDIAEGYSVSREKKESFPLTVTSAQKNPTAFYLCASSPSYNEQLFGPGTRLTVL.

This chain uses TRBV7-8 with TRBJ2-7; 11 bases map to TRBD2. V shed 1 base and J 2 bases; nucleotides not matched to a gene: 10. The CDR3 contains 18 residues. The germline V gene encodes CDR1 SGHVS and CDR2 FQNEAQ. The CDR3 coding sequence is TGTGCCAGCAGCTTAGTGGGAAGTCTAGCGGGAGGAACCTACGAGCAGTACTTC. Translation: CASSLVGSLAGGTYEQYF.

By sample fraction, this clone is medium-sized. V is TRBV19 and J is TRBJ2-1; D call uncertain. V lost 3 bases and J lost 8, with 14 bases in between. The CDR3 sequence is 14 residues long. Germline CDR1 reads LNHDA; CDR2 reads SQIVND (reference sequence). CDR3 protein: CASSIWAPSYEQFF. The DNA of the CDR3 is TGTGCCAGTAGTATTTGGGCCCCGTCGTATGAGCAGTTCTTC.

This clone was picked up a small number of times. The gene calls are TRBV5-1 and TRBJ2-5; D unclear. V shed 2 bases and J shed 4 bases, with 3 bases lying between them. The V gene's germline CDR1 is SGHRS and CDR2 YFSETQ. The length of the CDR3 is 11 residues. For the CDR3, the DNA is TGCGCCAGCAGCTTTTTAGAGACCCAGTACTTC. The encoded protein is CASSFLETQYF.

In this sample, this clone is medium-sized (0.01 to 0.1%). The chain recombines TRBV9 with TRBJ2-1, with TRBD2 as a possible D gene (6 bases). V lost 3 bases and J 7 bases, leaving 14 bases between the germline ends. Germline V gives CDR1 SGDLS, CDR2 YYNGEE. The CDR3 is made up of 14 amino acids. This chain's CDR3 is CASSASDLGNEQFF. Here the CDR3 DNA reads TGTGCCAGCAGCGCTAGCGATTTGGGGAATGAGCAGTTCTTC.

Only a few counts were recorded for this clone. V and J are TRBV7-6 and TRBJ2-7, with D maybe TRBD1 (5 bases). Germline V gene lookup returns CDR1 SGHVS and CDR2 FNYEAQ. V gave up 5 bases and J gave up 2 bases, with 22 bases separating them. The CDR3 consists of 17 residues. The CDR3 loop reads CASSPTGRAELPYEQYF. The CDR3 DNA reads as TGTGCCAGCAGCCCCACGGGCAGGGCCGAACTCCCCTACGAGCAGTACTTC.

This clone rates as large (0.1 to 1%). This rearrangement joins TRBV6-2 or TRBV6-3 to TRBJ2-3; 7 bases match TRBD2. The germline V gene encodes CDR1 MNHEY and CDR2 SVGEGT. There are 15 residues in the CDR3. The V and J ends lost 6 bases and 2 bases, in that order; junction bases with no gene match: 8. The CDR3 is CASREAGFHTDTQYF. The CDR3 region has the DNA TGTGCCAGCAGGGAAGCGGGGTTCCACACAGATACGCAGTATTTT.

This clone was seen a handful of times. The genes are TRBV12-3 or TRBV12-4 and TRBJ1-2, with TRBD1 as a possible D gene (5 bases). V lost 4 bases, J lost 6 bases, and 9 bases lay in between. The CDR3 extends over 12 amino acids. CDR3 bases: TGTGCCAGCAGTTCAGGGAGCGATGGCTACACCTTC. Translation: CASSSGSDGYTF.

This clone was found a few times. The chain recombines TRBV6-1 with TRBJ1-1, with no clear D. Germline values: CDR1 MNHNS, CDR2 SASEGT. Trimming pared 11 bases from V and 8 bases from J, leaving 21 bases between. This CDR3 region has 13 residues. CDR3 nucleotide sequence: TGTGCCTCCATGGAGACCGTCGAGGCGGAAGCTTTCTTT. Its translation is CASMETVEAEAFF.

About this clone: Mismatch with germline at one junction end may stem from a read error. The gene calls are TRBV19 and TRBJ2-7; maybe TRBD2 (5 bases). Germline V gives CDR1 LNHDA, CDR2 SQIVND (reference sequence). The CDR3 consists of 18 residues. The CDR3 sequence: CASSGRPQQNPESREHYF. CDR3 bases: TGTGCCAGTAGTGGAAGACCCCAGCAGAATCCCGAATCGAGGGAGCATTACTTC.

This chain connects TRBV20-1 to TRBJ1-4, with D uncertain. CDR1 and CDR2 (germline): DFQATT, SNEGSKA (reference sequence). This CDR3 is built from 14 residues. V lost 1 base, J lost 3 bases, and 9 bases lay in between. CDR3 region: CSARGRPANEKLFF. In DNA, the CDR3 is TGCAGTGCTAGAGGGCGCCCCGCTAATGAAAAACTGTTTTTT.

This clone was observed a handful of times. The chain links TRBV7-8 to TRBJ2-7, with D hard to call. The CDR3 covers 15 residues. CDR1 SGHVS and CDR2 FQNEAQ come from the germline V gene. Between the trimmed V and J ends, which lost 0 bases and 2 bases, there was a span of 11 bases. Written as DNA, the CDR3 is TGTGCCAGCAGCTTAGCTAGGGTCCCCCCCTACGAGCAGTACGTC. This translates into CASSLARVPPYEQYV.

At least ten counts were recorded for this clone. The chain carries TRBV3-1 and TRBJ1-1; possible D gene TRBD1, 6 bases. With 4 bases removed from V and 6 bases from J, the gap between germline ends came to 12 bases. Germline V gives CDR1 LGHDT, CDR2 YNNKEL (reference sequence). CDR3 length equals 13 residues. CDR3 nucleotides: TGTGCCAGCAGCCCCCCAGGGGTCTCTGAAGCTTTCTTT. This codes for CASSPPGVSEAFF. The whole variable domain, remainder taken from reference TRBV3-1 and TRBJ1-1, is DTAVSQTPKYLVTQMGNDKSIKCEQNLGHDTMYWYKQDSKKFLKIMFSYNNKELIINETVPNRFSPKSPDKAHLNLHINSLELGDSAVYFCASSPPGVSEAFFGQGTRLTVV.

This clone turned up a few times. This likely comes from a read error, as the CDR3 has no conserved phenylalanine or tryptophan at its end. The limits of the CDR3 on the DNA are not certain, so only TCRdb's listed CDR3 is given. The CDR3 sequence: CAISDVRT. The V gene is TRBV10-3, the J gene TRBJ2-6; the DNA was not compared with TRBD1, the D call given in the table. In germline, CDR1 is ENHRY, CDR2 SYGVKD. The CDR3 contains 8 residues when both ends are counted.

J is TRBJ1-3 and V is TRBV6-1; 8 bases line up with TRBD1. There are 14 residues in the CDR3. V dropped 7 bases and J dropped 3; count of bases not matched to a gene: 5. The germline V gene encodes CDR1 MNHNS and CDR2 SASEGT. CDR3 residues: CASIFRGHGNTIYF. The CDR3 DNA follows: TGTGCCAGCATTTTCAGGGGGCATGGAAACACCATATATTTT.

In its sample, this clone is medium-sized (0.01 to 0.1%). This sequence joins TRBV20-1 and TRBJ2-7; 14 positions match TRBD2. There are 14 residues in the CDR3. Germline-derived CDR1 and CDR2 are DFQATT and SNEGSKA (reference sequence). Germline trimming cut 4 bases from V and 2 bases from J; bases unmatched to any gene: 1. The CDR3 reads CSATTSGRAYEQYF. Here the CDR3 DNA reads TGCAGTGCTACGACTAGCGGGAGGGCCTACGAGCAGTACTTC.

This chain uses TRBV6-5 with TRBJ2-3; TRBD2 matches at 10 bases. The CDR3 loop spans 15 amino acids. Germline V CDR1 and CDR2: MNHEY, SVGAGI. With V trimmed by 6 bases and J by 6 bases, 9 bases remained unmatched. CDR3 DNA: TGTGCCAGCAGCTTAGTGTCTAGCGGGAGCGATACGCAGTATTTT. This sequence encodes CASSLVSSGSDTQYF.

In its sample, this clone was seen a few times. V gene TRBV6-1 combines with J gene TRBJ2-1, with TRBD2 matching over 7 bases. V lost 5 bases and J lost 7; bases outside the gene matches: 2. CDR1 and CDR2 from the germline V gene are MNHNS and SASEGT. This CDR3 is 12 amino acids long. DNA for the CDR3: TGTGCCAGCAGTCTTAGCGGGAATGAGCAGTTCTTC. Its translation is CASSLSGNEQFF.

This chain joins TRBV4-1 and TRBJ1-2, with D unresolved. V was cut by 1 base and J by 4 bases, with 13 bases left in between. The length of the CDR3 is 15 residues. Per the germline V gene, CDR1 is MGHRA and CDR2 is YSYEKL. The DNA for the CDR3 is TGCGCCAGCAGCCAAGTGGCTCCGCCCGTCTATGGCTACACCTTC. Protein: CASSQVAPPVYGYTF.

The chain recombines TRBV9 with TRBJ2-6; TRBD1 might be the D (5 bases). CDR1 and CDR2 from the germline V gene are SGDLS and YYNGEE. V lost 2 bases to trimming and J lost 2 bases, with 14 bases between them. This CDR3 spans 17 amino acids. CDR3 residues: CASSVIPGAAGANVLTF. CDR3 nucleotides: TGTGCCAGCAGCGTTATTCCTGGGGCCGCTGGGGCCAACGTCCTGACTTTC.